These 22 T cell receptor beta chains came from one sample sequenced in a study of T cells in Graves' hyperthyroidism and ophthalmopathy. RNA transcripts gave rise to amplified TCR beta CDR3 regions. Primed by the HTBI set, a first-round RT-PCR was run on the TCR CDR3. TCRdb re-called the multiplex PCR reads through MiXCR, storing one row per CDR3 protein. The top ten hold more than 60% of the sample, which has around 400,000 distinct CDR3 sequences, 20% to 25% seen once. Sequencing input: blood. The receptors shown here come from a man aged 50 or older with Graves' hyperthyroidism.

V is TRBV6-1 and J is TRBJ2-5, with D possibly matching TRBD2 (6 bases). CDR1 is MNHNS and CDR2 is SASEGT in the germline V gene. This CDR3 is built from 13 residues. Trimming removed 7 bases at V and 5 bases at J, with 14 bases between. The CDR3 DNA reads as TGTGCCAGCAAGGGCGGGATAATGGAGACCCAGTACTTC. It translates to CASKGGIMETQYF.

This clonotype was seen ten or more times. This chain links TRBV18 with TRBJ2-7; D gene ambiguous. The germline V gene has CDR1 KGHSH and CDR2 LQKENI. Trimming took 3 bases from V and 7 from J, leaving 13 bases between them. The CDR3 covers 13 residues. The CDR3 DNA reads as TGTGCCAGCTCACCTGGGGTAGCAGAAGAGCAGTACTTC. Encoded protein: CASSPGVAEEQYF.

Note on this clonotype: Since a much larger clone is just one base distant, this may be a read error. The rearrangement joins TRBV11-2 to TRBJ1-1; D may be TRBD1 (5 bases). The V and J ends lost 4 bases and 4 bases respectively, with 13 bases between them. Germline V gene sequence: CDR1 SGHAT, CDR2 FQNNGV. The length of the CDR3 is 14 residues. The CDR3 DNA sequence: TGTGCCAGCAGCTCAACAGGCATTAGCACTGAAGCTTTCTTT. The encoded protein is CASSSTGISTEAFF.

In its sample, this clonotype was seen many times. Written as DNA, the CDR3 is TGTGCCAGCCGAACAGGGGGGTCCTACAATGAGCAGTTCTTC. It yields the protein CASRTGGSYNEQFF. The V and J genes are TRBV28 and TRBJ2-1, with 8 bases lining up with TRBD1. Germline-derived CDR1 and CDR2 are MDHEN and SYDVKM. J was trimmed by 1 base and V by 8 bases; bases with no gene match: 4. This CDR3 comprises 14 residues.

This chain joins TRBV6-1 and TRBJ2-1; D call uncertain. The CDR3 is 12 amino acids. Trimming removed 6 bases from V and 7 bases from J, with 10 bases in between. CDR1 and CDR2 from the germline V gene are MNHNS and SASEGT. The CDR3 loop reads CASRATTNEQFF. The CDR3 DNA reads TGTGCCAGCAGAGCGACAACGAATGAGCAGTTCTTC.

The CDR3 sequence is CASSLSVETQYF. Written as DNA, the CDR3 is TGTGCCAGCAGTTTAAGCGTGGAGACCCAGTACTTC. The rearrangement joins TRBV12-3 or TRBV12-4 to TRBJ2-5; D unclear. The CDR3 runs 12 residues. V lost 2 bases, J lost 5 bases, and 6 bases lay in between.

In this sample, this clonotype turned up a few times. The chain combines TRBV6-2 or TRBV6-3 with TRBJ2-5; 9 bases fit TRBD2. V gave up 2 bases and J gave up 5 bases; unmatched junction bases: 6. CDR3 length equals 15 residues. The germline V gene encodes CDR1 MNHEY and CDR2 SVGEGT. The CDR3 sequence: CASSYAGLAMETQYF. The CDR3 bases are TGTGCCAGCAGTTACGCGGGACTAGCAATGGAGACCCAGTACTTC.

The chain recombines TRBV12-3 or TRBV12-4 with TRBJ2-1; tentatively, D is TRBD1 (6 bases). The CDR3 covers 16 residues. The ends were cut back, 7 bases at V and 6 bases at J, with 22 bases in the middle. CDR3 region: CASKGYKPGHFNEQFF. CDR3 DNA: TGTGCCAGCAAGGGATACAAACCGGGACATTTCAATGAGCAGTTCTTC.

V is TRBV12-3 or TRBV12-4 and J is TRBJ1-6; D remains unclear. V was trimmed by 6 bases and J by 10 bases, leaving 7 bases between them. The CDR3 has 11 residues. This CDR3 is CASRSGSPLHF. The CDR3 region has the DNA TGTGCCAGCAGGTCAGGATCACCCCTCCACTTT.

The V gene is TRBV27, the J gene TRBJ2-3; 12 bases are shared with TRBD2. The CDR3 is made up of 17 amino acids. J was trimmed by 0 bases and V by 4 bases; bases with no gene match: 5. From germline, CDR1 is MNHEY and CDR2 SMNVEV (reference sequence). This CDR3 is CASSSRLAGASTDTQYF. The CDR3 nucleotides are TGTGCCAGCAGTTCCAGACTAGCGGGAGCTAGCACAGATACGCAGTATTTT.

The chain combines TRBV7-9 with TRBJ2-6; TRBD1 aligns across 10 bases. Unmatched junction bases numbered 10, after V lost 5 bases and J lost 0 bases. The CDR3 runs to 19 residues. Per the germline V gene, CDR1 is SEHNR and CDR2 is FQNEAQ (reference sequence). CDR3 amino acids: CASSPRDRGSLSGANVLTF. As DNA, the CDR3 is TGTGCCAGCAGCCCCCGGGACAGGGGTTCTCTCTCTGGGGCCAACGTCCTGACTTTC.

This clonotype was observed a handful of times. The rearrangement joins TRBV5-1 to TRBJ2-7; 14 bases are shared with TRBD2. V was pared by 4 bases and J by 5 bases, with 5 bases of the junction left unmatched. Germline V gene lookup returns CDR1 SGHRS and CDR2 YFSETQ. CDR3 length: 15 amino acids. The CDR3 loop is CASSPGLAGGNEQYF. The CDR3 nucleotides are TGCGCCAGCAGCCCCGGACTAGCGGGAGGCAACGAGCAGTACTTC.

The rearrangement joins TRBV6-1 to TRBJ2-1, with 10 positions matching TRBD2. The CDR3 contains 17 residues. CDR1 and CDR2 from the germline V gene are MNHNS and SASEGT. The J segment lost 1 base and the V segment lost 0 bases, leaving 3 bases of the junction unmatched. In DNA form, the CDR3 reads TGTGCCAGCAGTGAAGCCCCTAGCGGGAGTTCCTACAATGAGCAGTTCTTC. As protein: CASSEAPSGSSYNEQFF.

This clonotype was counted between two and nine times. The CDR3 region is CASSLELGLAGGLGTDTQYF. The CDR3 bases are TGTGCCAGCAGCTTAGAATTGGGCCTAGCGGGAGGGTTAGGCACAGATACGCAGTATTTT. The chain employs TRBV11-2 and TRBJ2-3; the match to TRBD2 covers 12 bases. The germline CDR1 and CDR2 sequences are SGHAT and FQNNGV. The length of the CDR3 is 20 residues. Trimming cost V 0 bases and J 1 base; bases outside gene matches: 11.

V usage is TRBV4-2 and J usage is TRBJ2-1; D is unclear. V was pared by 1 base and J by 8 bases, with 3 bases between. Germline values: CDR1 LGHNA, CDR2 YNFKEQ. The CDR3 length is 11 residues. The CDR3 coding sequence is TGTGCCAGCAGCCAAGGTTATGAGCAGTTCTTC. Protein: CASSQGYEQFF.

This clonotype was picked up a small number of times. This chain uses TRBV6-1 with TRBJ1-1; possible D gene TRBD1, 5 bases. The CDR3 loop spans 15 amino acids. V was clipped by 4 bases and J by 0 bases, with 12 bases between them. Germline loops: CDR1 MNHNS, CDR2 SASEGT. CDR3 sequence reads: CASSVGVRLNTEAFF. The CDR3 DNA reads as TGTGCCAGCAGTGTGGGGGTTCGGTTGAACACTGAAGCTTTCTTT.

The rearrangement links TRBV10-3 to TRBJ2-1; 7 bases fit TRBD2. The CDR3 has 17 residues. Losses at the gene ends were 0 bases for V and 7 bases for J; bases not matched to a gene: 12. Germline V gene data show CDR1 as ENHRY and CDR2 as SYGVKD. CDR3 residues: CAISESGGGPSMNEQFF. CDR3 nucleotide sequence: TGTGCCATCAGTGAGTCCGGCGGGGGACCTTCTATGAATGAGCAGTTCTTC.

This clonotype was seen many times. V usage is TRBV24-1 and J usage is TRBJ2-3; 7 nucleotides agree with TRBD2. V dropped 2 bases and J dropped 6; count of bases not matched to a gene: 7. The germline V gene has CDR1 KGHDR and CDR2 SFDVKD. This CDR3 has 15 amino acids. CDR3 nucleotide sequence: TGTGCCACCAGTGATTCTGCGGGAGTTGAGGATACGCAGTATTTT. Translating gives CATSDSAGVEDTQYF.

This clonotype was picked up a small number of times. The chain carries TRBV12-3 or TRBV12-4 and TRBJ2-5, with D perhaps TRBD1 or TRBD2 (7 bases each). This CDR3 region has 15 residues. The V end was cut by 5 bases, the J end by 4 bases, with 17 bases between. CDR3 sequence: CASSDDREGGETQYF. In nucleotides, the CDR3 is TGTGCCAGCAGTGACGACAGGGAGGGGGGAGAGACCCAGTACTTC.

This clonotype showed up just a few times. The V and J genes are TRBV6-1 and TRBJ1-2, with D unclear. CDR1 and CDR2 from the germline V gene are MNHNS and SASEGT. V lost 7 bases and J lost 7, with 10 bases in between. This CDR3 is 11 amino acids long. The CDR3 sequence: CASMGRVGYTF. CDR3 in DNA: TGTGCCAGCATGGGGAGGGTTGGCTACACCTTC.

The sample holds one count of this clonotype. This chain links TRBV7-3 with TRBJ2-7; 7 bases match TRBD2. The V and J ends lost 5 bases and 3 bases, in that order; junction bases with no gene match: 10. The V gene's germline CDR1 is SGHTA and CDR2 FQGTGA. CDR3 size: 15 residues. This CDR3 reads CASSLRDYNYYEQYF. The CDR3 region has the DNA TGTGCCAGCAGCCTCAGGGACTACAACTACTACGAGCAGTACTTC. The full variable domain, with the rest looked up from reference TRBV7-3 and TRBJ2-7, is GAGVSQTPSNKVTEKGKYVELRCDPISGHTALYWYRQSLGQGPEFLIYFQGTGAADDSGLPNDRFFAVRPEGSVSTLKIQRTERGDSAVYLCASSLRDYNYYEQYFGPGTRLTVT.

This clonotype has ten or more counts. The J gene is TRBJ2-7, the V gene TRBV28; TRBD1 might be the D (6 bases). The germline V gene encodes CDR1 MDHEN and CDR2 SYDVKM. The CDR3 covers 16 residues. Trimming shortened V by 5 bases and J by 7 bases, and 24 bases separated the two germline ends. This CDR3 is CASSAMPPKGHLEQYF. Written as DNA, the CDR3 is TGTGCCAGCAGTGCGATGCCCCCAAAGGGACACCTGGAGCAGTACTTC. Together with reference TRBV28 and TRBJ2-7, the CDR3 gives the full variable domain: DVKVTQSSRYLVKRTGEKVFLECVQDMDHENMFWYRQDPGLGLRLIYFSYDVKMKEKGDIPEGYSVSREKKERFSLILESASTNQTSMYLCASSAMPPKGHLEQYFGPGTRLTVT.